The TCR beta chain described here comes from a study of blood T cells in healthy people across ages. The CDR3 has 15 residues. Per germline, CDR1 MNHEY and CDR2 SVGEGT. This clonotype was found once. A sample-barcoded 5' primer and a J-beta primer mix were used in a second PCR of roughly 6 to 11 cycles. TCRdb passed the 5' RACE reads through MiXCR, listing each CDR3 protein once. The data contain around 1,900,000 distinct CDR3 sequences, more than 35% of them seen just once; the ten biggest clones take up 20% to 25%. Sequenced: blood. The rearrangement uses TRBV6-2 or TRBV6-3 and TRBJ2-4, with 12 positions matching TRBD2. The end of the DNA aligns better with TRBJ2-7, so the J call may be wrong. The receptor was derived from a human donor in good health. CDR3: CASSRLAGAYYEQYF. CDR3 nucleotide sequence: TGTGCCAGCAGCCGACTAGCGGGGGCTTACTACGAGCAGTACTTC.